The rows below give T cell receptor beta chains drawn from one sample of a study of control samples from healthy donors and cancer patients. Clones were read by immunoSEQ multiplex PCR, and TCRdb kept only the in-frame ones, dropping some. Among around 200,000 clones listed, around 94% were seen once. Sequenced input: blood. The receptors originated from a man aged 45-65 years in good health. Both conserved end residues are part of each CDR3. A D gene is named only where the DNA matches it firmly. The size of a clone is reported for some rows only, either as once, few or many, or as a class for expanded clones.

d_call: NA; cdr3_length: 15; clone_size: NA; v_call: TRBV3-1/TRBV3-2; j_call: TRBJ1-5; cdr3_nt: TGTGCCAGCAGCCAAGGGACGGACAACAATCAGCCCCAGCATTTT; cdr3_aa: CASSQGTDNNQPQHF
d_call: NA; cdr3_length: 16; clone_size: NA; v_call: TRBV5-1; j_call: TRBJ1-5; cdr3_nt: TGCGCCAGCAGCTTGGAAGGGGCCCCTGGGCACCAGCCCCAGCATTTT; cdr3_aa: CASSLEGAPGHQPQHF
d_call: TRBD2; cdr3_length: 17; clone_size: NA; v_call: TRBV9; j_call: TRBJ2-3; cdr3_nt: TGTGCCAGCAGCTTCGGGACTAGCGGGGGGCTCGTAGATACGCAGTATTTT; cdr3_aa: CASSFGTSGGLVDTQYF
d_call: NA; cdr3_length: 17; clone_size: NA; v_call: TRBV19; j_call: TRBJ1-5; cdr3_nt: TGTGCCAGTAGTAGGCGCGCGAGCCCCCCCCTACCACGGCCCCAGCATTTT; cdr3_aa: CASSRRASPPLPRPQHF
d_call: TRBD1; cdr3_length: 14; clone_size: NA; v_call: TRBV30; j_call: TRBJ2-3; cdr3_nt: TGTGCCTGGTCTGTGAGACAGGGGAGGGATACGCAGTATTTT; cdr3_aa: CAWSVRQGRDTQYF
d_call: NA; cdr3_length: 13; clone_size: NA; v_call: TRBV7-2; j_call: TRBJ1-5; cdr3_nt: TGTGCCAGCAGCTCGCAGATTAATCAGCCCCAGCATTTT; cdr3_aa: CASSSQINQPQHF
d_call: TRBD2; cdr3_length: 16; clone_size: NA; v_call: TRBV19; j_call: TRBJ2-2; cdr3_nt: TGTGCCAGTAGGGGACTAGCGGGGGTCACCACCGGGGAGCTGTTTTTT; cdr3_aa: CASRGLAGVTTGELFF
d_call: NA; cdr3_length: 16; clone_size: once; v_call: TRBV18; j_call: TRBJ1-5; cdr3_nt: TGTGCCAGCTCACCGGGGGGGGCGTTTAATAGTCAGCCCCAGCATTTT; cdr3_aa: CASSPGGAFNSQPQHF
d_call: TRBD1; cdr3_length: 16; clone_size: NA; v_call: TRBV6-6; j_call: TRBJ1-1; cdr3_nt: TGTGCCAGCAGTTCACCGGGCAGGGGGCAGGCGGGTGAAGCTTTCTTT; cdr3_aa: CASSSPGRGQAGEAFF
d_call: TRBD1; cdr3_length: 15; clone_size: NA; v_call: TRBV5-1; j_call: TRBJ2-3; cdr3_nt: TGCGCCAGCAGCATGACAGGGGTGAGCACAGATACGCAGTATTTT; cdr3_aa: CASSMTGVSTDTQYF
d_call: NA; cdr3_length: 14; clone_size: NA; v_call: TRBV2; j_call: TRBJ1-1; cdr3_nt: TGTGCCAGCAGTGAAGAGGGGTCGAACACTGAAGCTTTCTTT; cdr3_aa: CASSEEGSNTEAFF
d_call: NA; cdr3_length: 14; clone_size: NA; v_call: TRBV28; j_call: TRBJ2-7; cdr3_nt: TGTGCCAGCAGTTCCCGGAGGGGATCCTACGAGCAGTACTTC; cdr3_aa: CASSSRRGSYEQYF
d_call: TRBD1; cdr3_length: 14; clone_size: NA; v_call: TRBV30; j_call: TRBJ1-4; cdr3_nt: TGTGCCTGGAGTCGGGACAGCAAAAATGAAAAACTGTTTTTT; cdr3_aa: CAWSRDSKNEKLFF
d_call: NA; cdr3_length: 12; clone_size: NA; v_call: TRBV6-5; j_call: TRBJ1-1; cdr3_nt: TGTGCCAGCAGCGGCCAGAGGTCTGAAGCTTTCTTT; cdr3_aa: CASSGQRSEAFF
d_call: NA; cdr3_length: 12; clone_size: NA; v_call: TRBV10-2; j_call: TRBJ1-2; cdr3_nt: TGCGCCAGCAGTGGACAGGAAACTGGCTACACCTTC; cdr3_aa: CASSGQETGYTF
d_call: NA; cdr3_length: 15; clone_size: NA; v_call: TRBV28; j_call: TRBJ1-2; cdr3_nt: TGTGCCAGCAGTTTAGGGCCCGGGAAAGCCTATGGCTACACCTTC; cdr3_aa: CASSLGPGKAYGYTF
d_call: NA; cdr3_length: 15; clone_size: NA; v_call: TRBV27; j_call: TRBJ1-2; cdr3_nt: TGTGCCAGCAGTTTAAGTTATTGGGAGGGAGAGGGCTACACCTTC; cdr3_aa: CASSLSYWEGEGYTF
d_call: NA; cdr3_length: 15; clone_size: NA; v_call: TRBV6-5; j_call: TRBJ1-1; cdr3_nt: TGTGCCAGCAGTTACTCAATAATATCGGGGCGGGGAGCTTTCTTT; cdr3_aa: CASSYSIISGRGAFF
d_call: NA; cdr3_length: 15; clone_size: NA; v_call: TRBV19; j_call: TRBJ2-1; cdr3_nt: TGTGCCAGTAGTGTACGGACGGCGGGGTACAATGAGCAGTTCTTC; cdr3_aa: CASSVRTAGYNEQFF
d_call: TRBD1; cdr3_length: 14; clone_size: few; v_call: TRBV6-5; j_call: TRBJ2-7; cdr3_nt: TGTGCCAGCAAATCACCGGGACAGGCGCTCGAGCAGTACTTC; cdr3_aa: CASKSPGQALEQYF
d_call: NA; cdr3_length: 17; clone_size: once; v_call: TRBV21-1; j_call: TRBJ1-5; cdr3_nt: TGTGCCAGCACCTTAACGGGTGGACAGGGAGGCAATCAGCCCCAGCATTTT; cdr3_aa: CASTLTGGQGGNQPQHF
d_call: TRBD1; cdr3_length: 14; clone_size: NA; v_call: TRBV28; j_call: TRBJ1-6; cdr3_nt: TGTGCCAGCAGCCTGGGACAGGGTGTTTCACCCCTCCACTTT; cdr3_aa: CASSLGQGVSPLHF
d_call: NA; cdr3_length: 13; clone_size: NA; v_call: TRBV5-8; j_call: TRBJ1-3; cdr3_nt: TGTGCCAGCAGCTTGAATCGGGGGAACACCATATATTTT; cdr3_aa: CASSLNRGNTIYF
d_call: NA; cdr3_length: 15; clone_size: NA; v_call: TRBV6-6; j_call: TRBJ2-7; cdr3_nt: TGTGCCAGCAGTTACAGTGTCAGGGGGACTTACGAGCAGTACTTC; cdr3_aa: CASSYSVRGTYEQYF
d_call: TRBD1; cdr3_length: 13; clone_size: NA; v_call: TRBV9; j_call: TRBJ1-2; cdr3_nt: TGTGCCAGCAGCGGAACAGGGGGCGCTGGCTACACCTTC; cdr3_aa: CASSGTGGAGYTF
d_call: NA; cdr3_length: 16; clone_size: NA; v_call: TRBV4-1; j_call: TRBJ1-2; cdr3_nt: TGCGCCAGCAGCCAAGATGAACAGGACAACAGGAGGGGCTACACCTTC; cdr3_aa: CASSQDEQDNRRGYTF
d_call: NA; cdr3_length: 13; clone_size: NA; v_call: TRBV3-1/TRBV3-2; j_call: TRBJ1-1; cdr3_nt: TGTGCCAGCAGCCAACTCCGGAACACTGAAGCTTTCTTT; cdr3_aa: CASSQLRNTEAFF
d_call: NA; cdr3_length: 15; clone_size: NA; v_call: TRBV5-1; j_call: TRBJ2-4; cdr3_nt: TGCGCCAGCAGCCCCACCCCTATAGCCAAAAACATTCAGTACTTC; cdr3_aa: CASSPTPIAKNIQYF
d_call: NA; cdr3_length: 14; clone_size: once; v_call: TRBV5-1; j_call: TRBJ1-1; cdr3_nt: TGCGCCAGCAGCCGGAACCGGGTGGACACTGAAGCTTTCTTT; cdr3_aa: CASSRNRVDTEAFF
d_call: TRBD2; cdr3_length: 17; clone_size: NA; v_call: TRBV4-3; j_call: TRBJ2-5; cdr3_nt: TGCGCCAGCAGCCAAGGGATGGCAGCGGGGGAAAAAGAGACCCAGTACTTC; cdr3_aa: CASSQGMAAGEKETQYF
d_call: TRBD2; cdr3_length: 14; clone_size: NA; v_call: TRBV28; j_call: TRBJ2-4; cdr3_nt: TGTGCCAGCACCCGCAGCGGGACCGTAAACATTCAGTACTTC; cdr3_aa: CASTRSGTVNIQYF
d_call: NA; cdr3_length: 15; clone_size: NA; v_call: TRBV19; j_call: TRBJ1-5; cdr3_nt: TGTGCCACCAAGGGAATCGGGTTTCGGAATCAGCCCCAGCATTTT; cdr3_aa: CATKGIGFRNQPQHF
d_call: NA; cdr3_length: 14; clone_size: NA; v_call: TRBV19; j_call: TRBJ1-5; cdr3_nt: TGTGCCAGTAGTTTTCCGAATAGCAATCAGCCCCAGCATTTT; cdr3_aa: CASSFPNSNQPQHF
d_call: NA; cdr3_length: 14; clone_size: once; v_call: TRBV7-9; j_call: TRBJ1-1; cdr3_nt: TGTGCCAGCAGCTTAGACGGAGTGAACACTGAAGCTTTCTTT; cdr3_aa: CASSLDGVNTEAFF
d_call: NA; cdr3_length: 14; clone_size: NA; v_call: TRBV5-1; j_call: TRBJ1-2; cdr3_nt: TGCGCCAGCAGCTTGGAGTCTGCCAACTATGGCTACACCTTC; cdr3_aa: CASSLESANYGYTF